This is a list of T cell receptor beta chains from one sample in a study of T cells after yellow fever vaccination. TCRdb fed the 5' RACE reads into MiXCR, producing one record per CDR3 protein. Of 500,000 to 650,000 distinct CDR3 sequences detected, approximately 13% appear once; the ten largest clones hold about 16%. The sample was PBMCs, taken on the day of the yellow fever booster vaccination. The receptors were gathered from a man aged 25-40 years who received the YFV17D yellow fever vaccine. CDR3s include the opening cysteine and the closing phenylalanine or tryptophan.

>TRBJ2-3|TRBV7-8
CASSRETSTDTQYF
>TRBJ2-1|TRBV6-2/TRBV6-3
CASSNMGPILYNEQFF
>TRBJ2-2|TRBV6-2/TRBV6-3
CASSYEGSGRSSGELFF
>TRBJ2-5|TRBV7-2
CASSLSGLQETQYF
>TRBJ2-1|TRBV9
CASSLEASGYNEQFF
>TRBJ2-5|TRBV20-1
CSARDREETQYF
>TRBJ1-6|TRBV29-1
CSVDGSGVYSPLHF
>TRBJ2-5|TRBV7-2
CASSLAGSDPGETQYF
>TRBJ2-1|TRBV29-1
CSVLPGQALNEQFF
>TRBJ1-3|TRBV10-3
CATSLDPTDTIYF
>TRBJ2-5|TRBV9
CASSVGQETQYF
>TRBJ2-1|TRBV20-1
CSAFPYSGSDEQFF
>TRBJ2-7|TRBV4-3
CASSQQGWGGGEQYF
>TRBJ1-2|TRBV7-9
CASSTYAGRGYGYTF
>TRBJ2-7|TRBV20-1
CSASDGLAGGDYEQYF
>TRBJ1-1|TRBV7-2
CASSLVSGSEAFF
>TRBJ2-4|TRBV5-1
CASSRPSTSGSWGKNIQYF
>TRBJ1-3|TRBV19
CASKTGSYSGNTIYF
>TRBJ2-1|TRBV20-1
CSARVKGSSFDEQFF
>TRBJ2-3|TRBV2
CASSEALTTDTQYF
>TRBJ1-5|TRBV27
CASSLTRGQGVGQPQHF
>TRBJ2-2|TRBV20-1
CSARPLGNTGELFF
>TRBJ2-5|TRBV7-9
CASSLRPMVAGEETQYF
>TRBJ2-7|TRBV21-1
CASSKRVFYEQYF
>TRBJ2-1|TRBV20-1
CSAREGRALDNEQFF
>TRBJ2-7|TRBV18
CASSPKLAGYEQYF
>TRBJ2-1|TRBV5-1
CASSLFTQTDNEQFF
>TRBJ2-7|TRBV6-1
CASRPRLADYEQYF
>TRBJ2-3|TRBV5-1
CASSLGAANTDTQYF
>TRBJ1-1|TRBV5-5
CASSLPGEAFF
>TRBJ2-3|TRBV10-3
CAINGREEGTDTQYF
>TRBJ2-1|TRBV5-1
CASSLQLNSYNEQFF
>TRBJ2-1|TRBV5-5
CASSPAPRTGIDEQFF
>TRBJ2-2|TRBV20-1
CSARGTVTGELFF
>TRBJ2-5|TRBV5-1
CASSWDLGGTQYF
>TRBJ2-7|TRBV27
CASSFSPQISYEQYF
>TRBJ2-1|TRBV20-1
CSARGRERGNEQFF
>TRBJ2-3|TRBV11-2
CASSESRDTQYF
>TRBJ1-2|TRBV25-1
CASRQGALPGYTF
>TRBJ2-7|TRBV5-6
CASSFLGTSGPKQYF
>TRBJ2-3|TRBV11-1
CASSLGREGPIRGDTQYF
>TRBJ2-5|TRBV5-4
CASSWDRGMETQYF
>TRBJ2-1|TRBV7-8
CASSPALFGEQFF
>TRBJ2-3|TRBV24-1
CATSERADTQYF
>TRBJ1-3|TRBV29-1
CSVGLSGNTIYF
>TRBJ2-1|TRBV5-1
CASSIVGSNEQFF
>TRBJ2-2|TRBV4-2
CASSQAQGLAGELFF
>TRBJ1-2|TRBV5-1
CASSLATTEDGYTF
>TRBJ2-2|TRBV7-8
CASSLATGPGSGELFF